This T cell receptor (beta chain) emerged from a study of control samples from healthy donors and cancer patients (dated by TCRdb to 2020 to 2022). Library method: the immunoSEQ multiplex PCR assay. This is the immuneACCESS table as TCRdb keeps it, with only in-frame sequences that have V and J called. A part of the clones is gone; compared with another copy, unresolved V genes explain less than half, and the rest is unexplained. In this sample the table shows approximately 120,000 clones, over 75% of which occur a single time. The ten largest clones take up under 4.5% of the sample. A note on this clone: Its antigen remains unidentified. Qualities for individual bases were not recorded, and no much larger clone is one base off.

The sample comprised blood. The sequence derives from a human donor in good health. The donor label of this sample is uncertain.

The sequence in DNA is TGTGCCACCTCAAAAGCCCCTGGACAGGGGTTGAATACCGGGGAGCTGTTTTTT. This encodes CATSKAPGQGLNTGELFF. The chain employs TRBV24-1 and TRBJ2-2; the central 9 bases match TRBD1. CDR1 and CDR2 (KGHDR, SFDVKD) derive from the germline V gene. Compared with germline, V lacks 9 bases and J lacks 5 bases; bases without a gene match: 18. The CDR3 holds 18 amino acids from the cysteine to the phenylalanine. Only the CDR3 DNA stays, 54 bases, in frame from base 1.